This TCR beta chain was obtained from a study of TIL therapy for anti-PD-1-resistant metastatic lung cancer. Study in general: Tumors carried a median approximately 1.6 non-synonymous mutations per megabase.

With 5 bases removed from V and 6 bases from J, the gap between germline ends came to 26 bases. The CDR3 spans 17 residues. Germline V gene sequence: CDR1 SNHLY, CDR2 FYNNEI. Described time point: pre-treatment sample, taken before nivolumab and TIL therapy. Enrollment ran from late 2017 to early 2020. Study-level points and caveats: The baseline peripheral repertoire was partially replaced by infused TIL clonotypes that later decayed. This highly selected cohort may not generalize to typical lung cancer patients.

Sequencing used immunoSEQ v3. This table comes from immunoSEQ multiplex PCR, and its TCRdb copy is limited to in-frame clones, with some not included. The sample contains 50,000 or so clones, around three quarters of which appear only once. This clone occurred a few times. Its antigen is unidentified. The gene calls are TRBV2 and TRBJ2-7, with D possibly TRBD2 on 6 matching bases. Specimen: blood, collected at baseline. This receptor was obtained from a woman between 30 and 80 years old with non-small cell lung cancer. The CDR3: CASSLRGGGSLGAEQYF. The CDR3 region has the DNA TGTGCCAGCAGTCTCCGGGGAGGAGGGTCTCTCGGAGCCGAGCAGTACTTC.